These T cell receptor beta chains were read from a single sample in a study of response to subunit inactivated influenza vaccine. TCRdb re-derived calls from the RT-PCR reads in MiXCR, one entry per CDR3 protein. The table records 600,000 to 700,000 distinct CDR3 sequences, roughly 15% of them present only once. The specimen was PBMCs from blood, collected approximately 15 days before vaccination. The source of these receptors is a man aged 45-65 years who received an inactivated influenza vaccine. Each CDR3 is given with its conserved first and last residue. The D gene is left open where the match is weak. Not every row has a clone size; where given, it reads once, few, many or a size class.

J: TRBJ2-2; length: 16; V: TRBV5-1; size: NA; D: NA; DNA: TGCGCCAGCAGCTTGGATAATACAGTGGGGACCGGGGAGCTGTTTTTT; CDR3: CASSLDNTVGTGELFF
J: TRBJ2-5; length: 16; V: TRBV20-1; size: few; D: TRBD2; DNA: TGCAGTGCTAGGGTCCTAGCGGGAGGCCTCCAAGAGACCCAGTACTTC; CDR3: CSARVLAGGLQETQYF
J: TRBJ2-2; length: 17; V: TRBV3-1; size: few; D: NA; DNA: TGTGCCAGCAGCCACGTCTCATCCCCTCCCAACACCGGGGAGCTGTTTTTT; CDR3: CASSHVSSPPNTGELFF
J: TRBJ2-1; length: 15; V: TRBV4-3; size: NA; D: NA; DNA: TGCGCCAGCAGCGGGGAGGCAGGGGCGGGGAATGAGCAGTTCTTC; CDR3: CASSGEAGAGNEQFF
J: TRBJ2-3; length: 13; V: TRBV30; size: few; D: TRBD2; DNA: TGTGCCTACCGGGGACTAGTGGGAGATACGCAGTATTTT; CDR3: CAYRGLVGDTQYF
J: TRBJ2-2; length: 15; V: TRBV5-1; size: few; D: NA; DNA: TGCGCCAGCAGCTTGGACGGAGTGAACACCGGGGAGCTGTTTTTT; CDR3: CASSLDGVNTGELFF
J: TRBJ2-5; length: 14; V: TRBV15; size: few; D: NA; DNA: TGTGCCACCAGCAGTCGCGACAGGCAAGAGACCCAGTACTTC; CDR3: CATSSRDRQETQYF
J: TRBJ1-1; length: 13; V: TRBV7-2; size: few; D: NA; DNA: TGTGCCAGCAGCTTATTTCAGAACACTGAAGCTTTCTTT; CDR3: CASSLFQNTEAFF
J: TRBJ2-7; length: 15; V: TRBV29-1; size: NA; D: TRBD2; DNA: TGCAGCGTCCCAGGGACTAGCTCTTTCTCCTACGAGCAGTACTTC; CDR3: CSVPGTSSFSYEQYF
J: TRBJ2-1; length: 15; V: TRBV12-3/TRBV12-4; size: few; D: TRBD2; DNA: TGTGCCAGCACTCGGACTAGCGGGAGTTGGATTGAGCAGTTCTTC; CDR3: CASTRTSGSWIEQFF
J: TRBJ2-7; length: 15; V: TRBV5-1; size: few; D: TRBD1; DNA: TGCGCCAGCAGCTTGGATACAGGGGACGCCTACGAGCAGTACTTC; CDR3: CASSLDTGDAYEQYF
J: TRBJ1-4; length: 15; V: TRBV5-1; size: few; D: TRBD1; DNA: TGCGCCAGCAGCTTGGGACAGGGATATAATGAAAAACTGTTTTTT; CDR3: CASSLGQGYNEKLFF
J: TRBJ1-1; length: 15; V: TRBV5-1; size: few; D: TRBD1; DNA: TGCGCCAGCAGCGTCTACAGGGGGCTCGGCACTGAAGCTTTCTTT; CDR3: CASSVYRGLGTEAFF
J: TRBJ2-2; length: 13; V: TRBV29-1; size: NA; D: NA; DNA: TGCAGCGTTAAGGCTATGGACCTCGGGGGGCTGTTTTTT; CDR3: CSVKAMDLGGLFF
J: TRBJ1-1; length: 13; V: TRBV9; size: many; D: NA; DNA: TGTGCCAGCAGCCCCGGGGGACGCACTGAAGCTTTCTTT; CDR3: CASSPGGRTEAFF
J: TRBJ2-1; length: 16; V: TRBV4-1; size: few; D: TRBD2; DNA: TGCGCCAGCAGCCGAGGACTAGCGGGAGACCGAGGCGAGCAGTTCTTC; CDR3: CASSRGLAGDRGEQFF
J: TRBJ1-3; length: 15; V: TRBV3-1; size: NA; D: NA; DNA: TGTGCCTCCTCCCAAGATGGAGGCGGATGGAACACCATATATTTT; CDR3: CASSQDGGGWNTIYF
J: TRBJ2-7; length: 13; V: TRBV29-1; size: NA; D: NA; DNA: TGCAGCGTTACAGGGAGGAACTCCTACGAGCAGTACTTC; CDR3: CSVTGRNSYEQYF
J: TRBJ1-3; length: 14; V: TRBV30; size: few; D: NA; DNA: TGTGCCTGGGATTATGGGGGGCTCGGAAACACCATATATTTT; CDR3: CAWDYGGLGNTIYF
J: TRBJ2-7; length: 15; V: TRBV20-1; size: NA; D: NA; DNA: TGCAGTGCTAGAGATCCTCTAGTTAGAGGCTACGAGCAGTACTTC; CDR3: CSARDPLVRGYEQYF
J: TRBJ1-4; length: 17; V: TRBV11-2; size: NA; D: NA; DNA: TGTGCCAGCAGCTCGTCTCGTCGGGACGGCACTAATGAAAAACTGTTTTTT; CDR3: CASSSSRRDGTNEKLFF
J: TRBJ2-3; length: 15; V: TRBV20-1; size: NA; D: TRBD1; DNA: TGCAGTGCTAGGACCGGGACAGGGGCGACAGATACGCAGTATTTT; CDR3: CSARTGTGATDTQYF
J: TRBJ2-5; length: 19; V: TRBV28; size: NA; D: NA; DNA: TGTGCCAGCAGTTTATGGCTCCCGACTCTTGGGGGGCGAGGAGAGACCCAGTACTTC; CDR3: CASSLWLPTLGGRGETQYF
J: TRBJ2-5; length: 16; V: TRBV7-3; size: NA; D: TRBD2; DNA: TGTGCCAGCAGCTTAGGTAGCGGGAGCTTCCAAGAGACCCAGTACTTC; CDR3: CASSLGSGSFQETQYF
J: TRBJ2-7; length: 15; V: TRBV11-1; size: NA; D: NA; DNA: TGTGCCAGCAGCCCCCTCTCAGCTGAATCCTACGAGCAGTACTTC; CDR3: CASSPLSAESYEQYF
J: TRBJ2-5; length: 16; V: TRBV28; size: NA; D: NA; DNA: TGTGCCAGCAGTTTACGAACGTCGGGCAGGGGAGAGACCCAGTACTTC; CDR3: CASSLRTSGRGETQYF
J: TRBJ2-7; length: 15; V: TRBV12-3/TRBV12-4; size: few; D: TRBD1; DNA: TGTGCCAGCAGTCCCGGGACAGGGGGAAAGGTTGGGCAGTACTTC; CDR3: CASSPGTGGKVGQYF